What follows describes a single TCR beta chain. The antigen remains undetermined. Trimming took 2 bases from V and 0 from J, leaving 4 bases between them. The CDR3 is 13 residues long. Germline V gene lookup returns CDR1 MDHEN and CDR2 SYDVKM. These data originate in a study of spatial heterogeneity in lung cancer. The wider study: Available PBMC from follow-up, collected a median of about 25 months after resection, underwent sequencing. Alpha-chain sequences were detected in numbers that were consistently lower than beta-chain sequences. Study-wide points: Compared with follow-up, resection was when ubiquitous expanded tumor TCRs appeared in blood more.

The time point: blood at routine non-recurrence follow-up after resection. Material for sequencing was whole RNA from tumor, nontumor lung or frozen PBMC, left unsorted. Every individual TCR cDNA molecule carried its own unique molecular identifier, which allowed correction of PCR and sequencing errors. TCRdb re-derived calls from the 5' RACE reads in MiXCR, one entry per CDR3 protein. The sample includes about 120,000 distinct CDR3 sequences, 10% to 15% seen only once; the top ten take 15% to 20%. The receptor was isolated from a male donor with early-stage non-small cell lung cancer. The rearrangement uses TRBV28 and TRBJ1-2; D unresolved. The sample was PBMCs, taken at follow-up. The DNA for the CDR3 is TGTGCCAGCAGTTTACCCTCTAACTATGGCTACACCTTC. Amino acid sequence: CASSLPSNYGYTF.